This T cell receptor beta chain was sequenced during a study of human T cells and chemical hapten exposure. Findings and limits, study-wide: No alteration of TCRs above 1 in 1000 frequency was seen with DPC sensitization.

Time point specified: patch test 1, 2 weeks after DPC sensitization. Sample treatment: therapeutic diphenylcyclopropenone sensitization with weekly scalp DPC. Unfractionated whole blood was the source of the extracted total RNA. In this sample, this clonotype turned up a few times. The antigen remains undetermined. The CDR3 spans 14 residues. Trimming left V 1 base short and J 1 base short, with 6 bases between. CDR1 and CDR2 (germline): MNHEY, SVGEGT. TCRdb analysed the RACE reads with MiXCR anew, one entry per CDR3 protein. This sample yields about 60,000 distinct CDR3 sequences, of which 7.5% to 10% are seen a single time; roughly 14% belongs to the top ten.

Sequenced material: whole blood, taken in connection with sensitization to the hapten diphenylcyclopropenone (DPC). The genes are TRBV6-2 or TRBV6-3 and TRBJ2-3; D gene ambiguous. This TCR was sampled from a middle-aged woman with alopecia areata. Some clones in this sample may be carry-over from other donors' samples. CDR3 protein: CASSYLGRTDTQYF. CDR3 sequence (DNA): TGTGCCAGCAGTTACTTAGGGCGCACAGATACGCAGTATTTT.